This passage covers 7 T cell receptor beta chains from one sample sequenced in a study of blood T cells in healthy people across ages. The authors ran a second PCR of 7 to 11 cycles using a sample-barcoded 5' primer and a J-beta primer mix. TCRdb redid the calling of the 5' RACE reads with MiXCR, one entry per CDR3 protein. The table records about a million distinct CDR3 sequences, less than 45% of them present only once. The sample taken for sequencing was blood. These receptors came from a man between 18 and 35 years old in good health.

In this sample, this clonotype turned up many times. V and J are TRBV25-1 and TRBJ1-2, with no clear D. Germline V gene sequence: CDR1 MGHDK, CDR2 SYGVNS. V dropped 6 bases and J dropped 10 bases, with 15 bases sitting between them. This CDR3 region has 12 residues. As DNA, the CDR3 is TGTGCCAGCAGGACTCCGTTGGGGATCTACACCTTC. It yields the protein CASRTPLGIYTF.

The table lists this clonotype with a few counts. The genes are TRBV29-1 and TRBJ2-6; D ambiguous. The V end was cut by 3 bases, the J end by 2 bases, with 5 bases between. CDR3 length: 13 amino acids. Germline V CDR1 and CDR2: SQVTM, ANQGSEA. CDR3 nucleotides: TGCAGCGTTGACAGCCCTGGGGCCAACGTCCTGACTTTC. Amino acid sequence: CSVDSPGANVLTF.

The chain is built from TRBV6-2 or TRBV6-3 and TRBJ1-2, with D maybe TRBD1 (5 bases). The ends were cut back, 2 bases at V and 1 base at J, with 8 bases in the middle. Germline V CDR1 and CDR2: MNHEY, SVGEGT. This CDR3 is built from 14 residues. In DNA form, the CDR3 reads TGTGCCAGCAGTTACGCAGGGAATAACTATGGCTACACCTTC. Protein: CASSYAGNNYGYTF.

Concerning this clonotype: A much larger clone lies a single base off, so this may be a read error. The CDR3 nucleotides read TGCAGCGTCCGCGGGACACTCACAGGTACGCAGTATTTT. Translated, it gives CSVRGTLTGTQYF. The chain couples TRBV29-1 to TRBJ2-3; D might be TRBD1 or TRBD2, each matching 6 bases. Per the germline V gene, CDR1 is SQVTM and CDR2 is ANQGSEA. This CDR3 is built from 13 residues.

The chain carries TRBV2 and TRBJ2-1, with TRBD2 matching over 10 bases. CDR3 length: 16 amino acids. Germline CDR1 and CDR2: SNHLY and FYNNEI. The V gene end was trimmed by 6 bases and the J gene end by 0 bases; junction bases not matched to a gene: 5. CDR3 region: CASSRSGGVSYNEQFF. The CDR3 nucleotides read TGTGCCAGCAGCAGAAGCGGGGGGGTCTCCTACAATGAGCAGTTCTTC.

This clonotype was seen only a few times. CDR3 nucleotides: TGTGCCACTGGAGAATTGGGACGGAATACGCAGTATTTT. It is translated as CATGELGRNTQYF. The chain links TRBV10-3 to TRBJ2-3; possibly TRBD1 or TRBD2 for D (5 bases each). CDR1 is ENHRY and CDR2 is SYGVKD in the germline V gene. There are 13 residues in the CDR3. V dropped 10 bases and J dropped 7 bases, with 18 bases sitting between them.

V usage is TRBV27 and J usage is TRBJ2-1, with TRBD1 identical over 8 bases. This CDR3 spans 15 amino acids. V shed 0 bases, J shed 10 bases, and the junction held 8 bases outside the gene matches. In germline, CDR1 is MNHEY, CDR2 SMNVEV (reference sequence). The chain's CDR3 is CASSLSTPGGAEQFF. The CDR3 nucleotides are TGTGCCAGCAGTTTATCGACCCCAGGGGGCGCCGAGCAGTTCTTC.